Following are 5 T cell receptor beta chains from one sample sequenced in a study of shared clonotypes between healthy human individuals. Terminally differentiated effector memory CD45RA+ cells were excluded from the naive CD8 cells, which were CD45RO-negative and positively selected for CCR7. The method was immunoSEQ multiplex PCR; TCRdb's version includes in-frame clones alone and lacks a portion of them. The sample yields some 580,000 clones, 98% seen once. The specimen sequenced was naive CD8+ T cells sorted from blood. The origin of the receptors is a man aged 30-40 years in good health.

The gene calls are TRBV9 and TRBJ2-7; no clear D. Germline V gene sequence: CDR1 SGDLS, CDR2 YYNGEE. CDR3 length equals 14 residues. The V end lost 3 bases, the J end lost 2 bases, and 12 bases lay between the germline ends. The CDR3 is CASSAGFGAYEQYF. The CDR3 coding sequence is TGTGCCAGCAGCGCTGGATTCGGAGCCTACGAGCAGTACTTC. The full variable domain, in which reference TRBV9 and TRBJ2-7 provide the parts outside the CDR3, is DSGVTQTPKHLITATGQRVTLRCSPRSGDLSVYWYQQSLDQGLQFLIQYYNGEERAKGNILERFSAQQFPDLHSELNLSSLELGDSALYFCASSAGFGAYEQYFGPGTRLTVT.

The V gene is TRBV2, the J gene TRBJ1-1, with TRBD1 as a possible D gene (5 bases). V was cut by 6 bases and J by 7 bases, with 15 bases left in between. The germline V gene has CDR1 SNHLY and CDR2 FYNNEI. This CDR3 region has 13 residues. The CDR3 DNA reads TGTGCCAGCAGCCGCCCAGGGTCAAATGAAGCTTTCTTT. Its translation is CASSRPGSNEAFF.

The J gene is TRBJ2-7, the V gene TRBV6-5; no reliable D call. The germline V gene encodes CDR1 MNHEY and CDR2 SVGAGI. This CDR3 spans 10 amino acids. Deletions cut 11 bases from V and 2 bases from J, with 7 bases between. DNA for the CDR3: TGTGCCGTTGGGGCCTACGAGCAGTACTTC. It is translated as CAVGAYEQYF.

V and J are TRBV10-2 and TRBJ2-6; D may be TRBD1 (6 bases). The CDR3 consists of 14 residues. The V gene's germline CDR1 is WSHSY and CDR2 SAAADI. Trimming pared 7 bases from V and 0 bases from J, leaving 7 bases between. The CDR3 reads CASKGVSGANVLTF. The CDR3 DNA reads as TGCGCCAGCAAGGGGGTCTCTGGGGCCAACGTCCTGACTTTC.

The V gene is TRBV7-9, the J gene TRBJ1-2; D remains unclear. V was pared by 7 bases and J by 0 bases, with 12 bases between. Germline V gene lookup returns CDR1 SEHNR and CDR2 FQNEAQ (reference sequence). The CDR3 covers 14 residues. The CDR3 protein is CASNNSTANYGYTF. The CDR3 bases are TGTGCCAGCAACAATTCGACGGCTAACTATGGCTACACCTTC. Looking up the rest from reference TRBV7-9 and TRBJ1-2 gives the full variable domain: DTGVSQNPRHKITKRGQNVTFRCDPISEHNRLYWYRQTLGQGPEFLTYFQNEAQLEKSRLLSDRFSAERPKGSFSTLEIQRTEQGDSAMYLCASNNSTANYGYTFGSGTRLTVV.